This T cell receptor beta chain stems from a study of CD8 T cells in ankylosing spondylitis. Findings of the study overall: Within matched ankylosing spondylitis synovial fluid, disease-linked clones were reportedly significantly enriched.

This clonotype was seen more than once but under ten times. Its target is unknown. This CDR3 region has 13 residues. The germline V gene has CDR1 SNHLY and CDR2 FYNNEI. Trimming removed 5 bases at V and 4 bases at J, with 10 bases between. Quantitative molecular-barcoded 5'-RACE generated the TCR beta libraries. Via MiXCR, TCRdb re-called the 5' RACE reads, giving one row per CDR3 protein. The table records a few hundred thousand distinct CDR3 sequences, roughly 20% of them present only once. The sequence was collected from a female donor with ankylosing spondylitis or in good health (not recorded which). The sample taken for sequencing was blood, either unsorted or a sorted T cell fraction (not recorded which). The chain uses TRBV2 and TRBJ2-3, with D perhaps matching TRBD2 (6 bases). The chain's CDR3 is CASSLRLADTQYF. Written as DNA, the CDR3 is TGTGCCAGCAGTCTCCGACTAGCAGATACGCAGTATTTT.